This T cell receptor beta chain is from a study of CD8 T cells in Susac syndrome. Study results and limitations: The study's TCR sequencing and HLA analysis covered a relatively small number of individuals, and the study acknowledged this.

The RNA, about 0.45 to 1 ug, was put through reverse transcription using random hexamers. An immunoSEQ multiplex PCR generated amplified TCR beta CDR3 products spanning 54 Vbeta and 13 Jbeta. TCRdb called the immunoSEQ multiplex PCR reads again in MiXCR, with one record for every CDR3 protein. This sample has fewer than 350,000 distinct CDR3 sequences; about 90% occur once, and the top ten carry about 0.07%. For this clonotype: Its target is not known.

While CD8+ and CD4+ T cells were isolated negatively, TEMRA cells were enriched by FACS. Germline assignment: CDR1 SGHTA and CDR2 FQGNSA. This CDR3 spans 14 amino acids. Trimming took off 1 base at V and 4 bases at J, with 10 bases between the two ends. Sequencing was performed on CD4+ T cells from PBMCs. This TCR derives from a human donor with multiple sclerosis. The chain joins TRBV7-2 to TRBJ1-2; TRBD1 might be the D (5 bases). The CDR3 DNA reads as TGTGCCAGCAGCTTAGTATCAGGGAGCTATGGCTACACCTTC. It is translated as CASSLVSGSYGYTF.